Below are 9 T cell receptor beta chains sequenced from a single sample in a study of somatic mutations in cytotoxic T cells in rheumatoid arthritis. Data came from immunoSEQ multiplex PCR; TCRdb stores just in-frame clones and leaves some out. The data show roughly 5,000 clones, with more than 75% seen just once and around 30% held by the top ten. Sequencing was carried out using CD8+ T cells sorted from blood. These TCRs come from an adult with rheumatoid arthritis.

This clone appeared once. CDR3 residues: CASSSTSGADTQYF. The CDR3 nucleotides read TGTGCCAGCAGCTCAACTTCAGGGGCAGATACGCAGTATTTT. V usage is TRBV11-2 and J usage is TRBJ2-3, with TRBD1 as a possible D gene (6 bases). This CDR3 has 14 residues. Trimming took off 4 bases at V and 4 bases at J, with 12 bases between the two ends. The germline CDR1 and CDR2 sequences are SGHAT and FQNNGV.

CDR3 in DNA: TGTGCCAGCAGTTTAAACAGGGGGAATTCACCCCTCCACTTT. It is translated as CASSLNRGNSPLHF. V gene TRBV28 combines with J gene TRBJ1-6; 8 bases line up with TRBD1. There are 14 residues in the CDR3. V was pared by 2 bases and J by 7 bases, with 1 base of the junction left unmatched. Germline V CDR1 and CDR2: MDHEN, SYDVKM.

CDR3 DNA sequence: TGTGCCAGCAGAGGGACAGGGGACGAAAAACTGTTTTTT. This sequence encodes CASRGTGDEKLFF. V gene TRBV14 combines with J gene TRBJ1-4, with 10 bases matching TRBD1. Germline V gene lookup returns CDR1 SGHDN and CDR2 FVKESK. The trim removed 6 bases at V and 8 bases at J, leaving 3 bases unmatched. This CDR3 contains 13 residues. Drawing the rest from reference TRBV14 and TRBJ1-4, the complete variable domain is EAGVTQFPSHSVIEKGQTVTLRCDPISGHDNLYWYRRVMGKEIKFLLHFVKESKQDESGMPNNRFLAERTGGTYSTLKVQPAELEDSGVYFCASRGTGDEKLFFGSGTQLSVL.

The V gene is TRBV29-1, the J gene TRBJ1-3; D is unresolved. The CDR3 has 15 amino acids. Trimming pared 5 bases from V and 0 bases from J, leaving 14 bases between. Germline loops: CDR1 SQVTM, CDR2 ANQGSEA. CDR3 residues: CSVWDAGVSGNTIYF. The CDR3 DNA follows: TGCAGCGTTTGGGATGCTGGCGTCTCTGGAAACACCATATATTTT.

This clone was seen only once. The chain uses TRBV15 and TRBJ1-5; D possibly corresponds to TRBD1 (5 bases). This CDR3 region has 13 residues. Trimming pared 0 bases from V and 8 bases from J, leaving 8 bases between. Looked up from germline, CDR1 is LNHNV and CDR2 is YYDKDF (reference sequence). The CDR3 loop is CATSRDGGEPQHF. The CDR3 bases are TGTGCCACCAGCAGAGATGGGGGGGAGCCCCAGCATTTT.

The rearrangement joins TRBV5-4 to TRBJ1-2, with 7 nucleotides matching TRBD1. Trimming at V came to 9 bases and at J to 6 bases, leaving 20 bases not matched to a gene. This CDR3 comprises 16 residues. Germline CDR1 SGHNT, CDR2 YYREEE (reference sequence). CDR3 sequence reads: CATLLRTGSVGDGYTF. In nucleotides, the CDR3 is TGTGCCACGCTCCTCCGGACAGGCTCGGTAGGCGATGGCTACACCTTC.

CDR3 nucleotide sequence: TGTGCCAGCAGCGAGAGCATCCCGGGACAGCGGGGCTCCTACGAGCAGTACTTC. This translates into CASSESIPGQRGSYEQYF. The chain recombines TRBV7-6 with TRBJ2-7, with D perhaps TRBD1 or TRBD2 (7 bases each). This CDR3 has 18 residues. Trimming pared 5 bases from V and 0 bases from J, leaving 23 bases between. The germline V gene has CDR1 SGHVS and CDR2 FNYEAQ.

The chain has TRBV19 and TRBJ1-5; 9 positions match TRBD1. The ends lost 1 base at V and 6 bases at J; junction bases unmatched: 10. The CDR3 spans 17 residues. Looked up from germline, CDR1 is LNHDA and CDR2 is SQIVND (reference sequence). DNA of the CDR3: TGTGCCAGTAGTATAGGGTCACAGGGGGCTTTGGGTCAGCCCCAGCATTTT. The encoded protein is CASSIGSQGALGQPQHF.

V and J are TRBV4-1 and TRBJ2-7, with 10 bases identical to TRBD1. Germline V gene data show CDR1 as MGHRA and CDR2 as YSYEKL. CDR3 length equals 14 residues. The J segment lost 2 bases and the V segment lost 4 bases, leaving 2 bases of the junction unmatched. The CDR3: CASSPGTGAYEQYF. The CDR3 DNA is TGCGCCAGCAGCCCCGGGACAGGGGCCTACGAGCAGTACTTC.